The present T cell receptor (beta chain) was sequenced within a study of CD8 T cell repertoires and HIV-1 epitope variants. Study details: Twenty-five autologous and known Gag and Nef epitope variant peptides each stimulated T cells separately. Epitopes were three Gag families plus Nef HW9 and YT9.

Survey-depth immunoSEQ sequencing covered TCR beta CDR3 regions. Sequenced by immunoSEQ multiplex PCR; TCRdb stores in-frame clones only, minus some. Of roughly 6,000 clones in the sample, 66% were seen once. Trimming removed 0 bases from V and 7 bases from J; junction bases left unmatched: 5. The CDR3 spans 15 residues. Germline CDR1 reads LNHNV; CDR2 reads YYDKDF (reference sequence). General observations from the study: Of fewer than 10 antigen-specific beta clonotypes, 5 or 6 appeared to cross-react with escape variants.

Comments on this clone: The antigen is not known.

Sequenced material: cultured CD8+ T cells derived from PBMCs. The receptor was derived from a male donor with HIV. The V gene is TRBV15, the J gene TRBJ1-5, with 8 bases aligning to TRBD1. The CDR3 protein is CATSRDFTGGQPQHF. The CDR3 DNA reads as TGTGCCACCAGCAGAGATTTTACAGGGGGACAGCCCCAGCATTTT.